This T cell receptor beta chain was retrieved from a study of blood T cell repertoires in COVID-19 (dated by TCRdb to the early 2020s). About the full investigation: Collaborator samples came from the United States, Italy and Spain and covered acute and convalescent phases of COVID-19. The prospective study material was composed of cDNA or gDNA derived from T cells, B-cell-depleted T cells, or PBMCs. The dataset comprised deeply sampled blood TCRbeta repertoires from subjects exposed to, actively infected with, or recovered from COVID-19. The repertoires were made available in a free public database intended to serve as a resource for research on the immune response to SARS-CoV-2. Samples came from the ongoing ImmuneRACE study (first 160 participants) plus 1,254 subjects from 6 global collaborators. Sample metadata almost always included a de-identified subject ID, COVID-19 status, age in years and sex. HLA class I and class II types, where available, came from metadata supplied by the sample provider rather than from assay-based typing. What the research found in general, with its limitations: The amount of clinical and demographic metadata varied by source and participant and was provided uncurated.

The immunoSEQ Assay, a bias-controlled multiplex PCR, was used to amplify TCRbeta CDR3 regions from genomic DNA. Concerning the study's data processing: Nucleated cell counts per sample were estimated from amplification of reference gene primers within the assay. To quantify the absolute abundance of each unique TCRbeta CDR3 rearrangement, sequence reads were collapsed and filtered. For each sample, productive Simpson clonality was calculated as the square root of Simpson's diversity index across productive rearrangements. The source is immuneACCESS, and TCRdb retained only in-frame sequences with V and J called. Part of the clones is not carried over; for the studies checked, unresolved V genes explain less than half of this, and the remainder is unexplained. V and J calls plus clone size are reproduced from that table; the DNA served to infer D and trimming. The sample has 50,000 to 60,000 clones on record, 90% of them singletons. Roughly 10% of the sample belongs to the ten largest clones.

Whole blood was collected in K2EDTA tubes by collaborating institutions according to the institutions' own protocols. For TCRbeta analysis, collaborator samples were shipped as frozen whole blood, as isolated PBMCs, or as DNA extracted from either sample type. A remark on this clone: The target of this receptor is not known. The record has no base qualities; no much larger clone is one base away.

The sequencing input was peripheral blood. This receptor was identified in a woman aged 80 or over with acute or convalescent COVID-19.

The sequenced DNA is TGTGCCAGTAGTATAGGAGGGGGCTCCTACAATGAGCAGTTCTTC. Translated, this gives CASSIGGGSYNEQFF. The chain was built from TRBV19 and TRBJ2-1; TRBD1 could be the D gene, as 6 bases match. At the junction V is shortened by 1 base and J by 0 bases, with 7 bases in between. Its CDR3 holds 15 amino acids, cysteine through phenylalanine. Just CDR3 DNA is preserved here, 45 bases in frame from base 1. Based on the germline V gene (reference sequence), the CDR1 and CDR2 sequences are LNHDA and SQIVND.